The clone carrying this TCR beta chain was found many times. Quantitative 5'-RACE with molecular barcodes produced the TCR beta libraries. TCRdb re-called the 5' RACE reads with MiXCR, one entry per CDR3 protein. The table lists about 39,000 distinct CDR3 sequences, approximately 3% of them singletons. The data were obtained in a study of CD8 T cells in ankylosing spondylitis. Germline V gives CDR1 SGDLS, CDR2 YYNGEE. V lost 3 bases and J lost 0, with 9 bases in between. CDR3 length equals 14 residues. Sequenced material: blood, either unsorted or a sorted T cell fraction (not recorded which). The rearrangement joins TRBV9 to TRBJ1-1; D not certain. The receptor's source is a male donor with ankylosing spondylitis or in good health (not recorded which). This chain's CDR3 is CASSEGRVNTEAFF. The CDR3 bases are TGTGCCAGCAGCGAGGGCCGAGTGAACACTGAAGCTTTCTTT.